The rows below give T cell receptor beta chains drawn from one sample of a study of blood T cell repertoires in COVID-19. Repertoires were generated with immunoSEQ multiplex PCR, while TCRdb's copy carries only in-frame clones and drops some. The data show a few hundred thousand clones, roughly 90% seen once. The specimen sequenced was PBMCs or T cells enriched from blood (not recorded which). These receptors all come from a woman aged 25-40 years who had recovered from COVID-19. Each CDR3 is given with its conserved first and last residue. The order of the fields is V gene, D gene, clone size, J gene, CDR3 protein, CDR3 DNA. The D gene is left open where the match is weak. Rows may omit the clone size; those that give it use once, few, many or a size class.

>TRBV11-3|-|-|TRBJ2-3
CASSLGLTRGTDTQYF
TGTGCCAGCAGCTTAGGGCTTACGAGGGGCACAGATACGCAGTATTTT
>TRBV7-7|-|-|TRBJ2-1
CASSFAARTDPRGSYNEQFF
TGTGCTAGCAGCTTTGCCGCCCGGACAGACCCACGGGGCTCCTACAATGAGCAGTTCTTC
>TRBV5-4|-|-|TRBJ2-3
CASSFPGGPTDTQYF
TGTGCCAGCAGCTTCCCAGGCGGGCCCACAGATACGCAGTATTTT
>TRBV21-1|-|-|TRBJ1-5
CASPIIGRGAPNNQPQHF
TGTGCCAGCCCCATTATTGGCAGGGGCGCCCCTAACAATCAGCCCCAGCATTTT
>TRBV25-1|-|-|TRBJ1-2
CASSLWQGLGYTF
TGTGCCAGCAGTCTGTGGCAGGGCTTGGGCTACACCTTC
>TRBV28|-|-|TRBJ2-7
CASRDFYEQYF
TGTGCCAGCAGGGACTTTTACGAGCAGTACTTC
>TRBV20-1|-|-|TRBJ1-1
CSASVEVVNTEAFF
TGCAGTGCTAGTGTAGAGGTTGTGAACACTGAAGCTTTCTTT
>TRBV28|TRBD1|once|TRBJ2-1
CASIGTGYNEQFF
TGTGCCAGCATAGGGACAGGATACAATGAGCAGTTCTTC
>TRBV10-3|-|-|TRBJ2-7
CATVQGLGAYEQYF
TGTGCCACTGTACAGGGTCTGGGTGCCTACGAGCAGTACTTC
>TRBV28|-|-|TRBJ2-5
CASSNRYSGEETQYF
TGTGCCAGCAGCAACCGTTATAGCGGAGAAGAGACCCAGTACTTC
>TRBV19|TRBD1|-|TRBJ2-5
CASSVGDSQETQYF
TGTGCCAGTAGTGTTGGGGACAGCCAAGAGACCCAGTACTTC
>TRBV29-1|-|-|TRBJ2-5
CSVEFWSKQETQYF
TGCAGCGTTGAGTTTTGGAGTAAACAAGAGACCCAGTACTTC
>TRBV14|TRBD1|-|TRBJ1-3
CASSQGQGAGNTIYF
TGTGCCAGCAGCCAGGGACAGGGAGCAGGAAACACCATATATTTT
>TRBV2|-|-|TRBJ2-7
CASSREYEQYF
TGTGCCAGCAGTCGCGAATACGAGCAGTACTTC
>TRBV4-1|-|-|TRBJ2-2
CASGTGSANTGELFF
TGCGCCAGCGGCACAGGAAGCGCGAACACCGGGGAGCTGTTTTTT
>TRBV20-1|TRBD2|few|TRBJ2-2
CSASRSSGGYTGELFF
TGCAGTGCTAGTAGGTCTAGCGGGGGATACACCGGGGAGCTGTTTTTT
>TRBV11-2|TRBD2|once|TRBJ2-5
CASSLNSLAGVGTQYF
TGTGCCAGCAGCTTAAACTCTCTGGCGGGAGTTGGGACCCAGTACTTC
>TRBV28|TRBD2|-|TRBJ2-7
CASSFRLAGTYEQYF
TGTGCCAGCAGTTTTAGACTAGCGGGGACCTACGAGCAGTACTTC